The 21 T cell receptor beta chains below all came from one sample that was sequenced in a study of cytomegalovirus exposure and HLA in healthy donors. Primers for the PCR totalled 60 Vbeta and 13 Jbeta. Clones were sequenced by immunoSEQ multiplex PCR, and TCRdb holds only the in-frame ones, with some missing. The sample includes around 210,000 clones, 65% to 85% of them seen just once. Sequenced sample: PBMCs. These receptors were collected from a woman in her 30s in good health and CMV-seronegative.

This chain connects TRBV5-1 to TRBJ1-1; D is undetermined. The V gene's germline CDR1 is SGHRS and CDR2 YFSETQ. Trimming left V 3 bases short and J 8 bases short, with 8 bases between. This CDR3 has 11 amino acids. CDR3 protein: CASSSSREAFF. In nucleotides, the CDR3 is TGCGCCAGCAGCTCTTCCAGAGAAGCTTTCTTT. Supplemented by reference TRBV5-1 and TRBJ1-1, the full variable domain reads KAGVTQTPRYLIKTRGQQVTLSCSPISGHRSVSWYQQTPGQGLQFLFEYFSETQRNKGNFPGRFSGRQFSNSRSEMNVSTLELGDSALYLCASSSSREAFFGQGTRLTVV.

CDR3 coding DNA: TGTGCCAGCAGCTTACGACTAGCGGGAGCTTATGAGCAGTTCTTC. This codes for CASSLRLAGAYEQFF. The chain uses TRBV13 and TRBJ2-1, with 12 bases identical to TRBD2. CDR1 and CDR2 (germline): PRHDT, FYEKMQ (reference sequence). There are 15 residues in the CDR3. V shed 2 bases, J shed 8 bases, and the junction held 4 bases outside the gene matches.

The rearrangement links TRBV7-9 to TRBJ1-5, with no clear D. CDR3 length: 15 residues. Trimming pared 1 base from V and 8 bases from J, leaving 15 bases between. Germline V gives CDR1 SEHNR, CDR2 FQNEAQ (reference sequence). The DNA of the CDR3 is TGTGCCAGCAGCTTAGTCGGGGTTGGTGGAGAGCCCCAGCATTTT. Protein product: CASSLVGVGGEPQHF.

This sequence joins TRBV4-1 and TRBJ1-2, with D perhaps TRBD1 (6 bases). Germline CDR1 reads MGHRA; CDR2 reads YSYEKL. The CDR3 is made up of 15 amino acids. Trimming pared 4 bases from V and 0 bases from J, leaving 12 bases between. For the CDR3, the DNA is TGCGCCAGCAGCCTCGAACAGGGACCTAACTATGGCTACACCTTC. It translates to CASSLEQGPNYGYTF.

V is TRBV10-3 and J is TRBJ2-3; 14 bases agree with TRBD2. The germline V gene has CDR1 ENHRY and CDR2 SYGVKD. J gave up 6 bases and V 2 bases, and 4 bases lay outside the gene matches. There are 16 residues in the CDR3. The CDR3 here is CAISERWTSGRDTQYF. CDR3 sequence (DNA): TGTGCCATCAGTGAGCGATGGACTAGCGGGAGGGATACGCAGTATTTT.

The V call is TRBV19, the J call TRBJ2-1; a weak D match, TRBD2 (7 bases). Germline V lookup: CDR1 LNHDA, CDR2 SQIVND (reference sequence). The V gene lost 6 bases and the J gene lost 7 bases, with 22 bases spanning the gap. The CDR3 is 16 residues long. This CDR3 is CASRLGGGLSLNEQFF. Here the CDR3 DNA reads TGTGCCAGTAGGTTAGGGGGGGGTTTAAGTTTGAATGAGCAGTTCTTC.

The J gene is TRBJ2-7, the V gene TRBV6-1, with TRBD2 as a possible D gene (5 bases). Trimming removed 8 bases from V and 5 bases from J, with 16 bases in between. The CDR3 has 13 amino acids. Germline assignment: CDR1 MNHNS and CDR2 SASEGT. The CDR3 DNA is TGTGCCAGCGGAGGCCCAGCGGACGACGAGCAGTACTTC. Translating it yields CASGGPADDEQYF.

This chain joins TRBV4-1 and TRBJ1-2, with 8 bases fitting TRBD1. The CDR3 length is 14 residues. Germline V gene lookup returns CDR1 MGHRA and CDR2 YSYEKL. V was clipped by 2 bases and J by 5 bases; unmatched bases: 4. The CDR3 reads CASSQSDRGYGYTF. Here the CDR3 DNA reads TGCGCCAGCAGCCAATCCGACAGGGGTTATGGCTACACCTTC.

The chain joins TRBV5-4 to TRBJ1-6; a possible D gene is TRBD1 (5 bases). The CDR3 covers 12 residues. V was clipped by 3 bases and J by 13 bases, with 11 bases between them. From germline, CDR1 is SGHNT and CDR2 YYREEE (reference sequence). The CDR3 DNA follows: TGTGCCAGCAGCTATCCAGGGTGGCCCCTCCACTTT. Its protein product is CASSYPGWPLHF.

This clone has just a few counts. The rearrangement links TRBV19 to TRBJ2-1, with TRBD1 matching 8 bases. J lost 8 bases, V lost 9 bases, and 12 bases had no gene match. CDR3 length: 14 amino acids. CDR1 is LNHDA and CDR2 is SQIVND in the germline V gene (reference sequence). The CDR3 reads CASRNFGQGHEQFF. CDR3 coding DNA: TGTGCCAGCAGAAATTTCGGACAGGGCCATGAGCAGTTCTTC.

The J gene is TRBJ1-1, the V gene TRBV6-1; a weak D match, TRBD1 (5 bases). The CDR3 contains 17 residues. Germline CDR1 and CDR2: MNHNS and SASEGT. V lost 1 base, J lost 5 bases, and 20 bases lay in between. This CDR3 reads CASSEGFSGGLWTEAFF. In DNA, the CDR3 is TGTGCCAGCAGTGAAGGTTTCTCGGGGGGTCTATGGACTGAAGCTTTCTTT.

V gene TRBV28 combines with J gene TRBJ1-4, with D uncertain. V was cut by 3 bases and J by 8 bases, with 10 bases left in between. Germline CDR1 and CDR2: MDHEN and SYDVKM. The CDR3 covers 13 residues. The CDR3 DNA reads TGTGCCAGCAGTTTGCAGCTGCGGGAAAAACTGTTTTTT. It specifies CASSLQLREKLFF.

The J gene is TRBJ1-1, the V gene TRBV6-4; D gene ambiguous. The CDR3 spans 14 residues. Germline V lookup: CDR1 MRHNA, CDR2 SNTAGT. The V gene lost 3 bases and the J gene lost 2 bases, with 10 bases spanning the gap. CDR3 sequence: CASSEQPGNTEAFF. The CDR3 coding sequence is TGTGCCAGCAGTGAACAGCCCGGAAACACTGAAGCTTTCTTT.

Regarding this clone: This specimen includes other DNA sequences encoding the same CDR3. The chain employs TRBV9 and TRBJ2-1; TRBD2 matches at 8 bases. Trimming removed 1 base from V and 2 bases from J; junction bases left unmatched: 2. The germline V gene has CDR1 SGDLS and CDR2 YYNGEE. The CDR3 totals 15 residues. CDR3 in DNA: TGTGCCAGCAGCGTAAGCGGGGGCACCTACAATGAGCAGTTCTTC. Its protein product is CASSVSGGTYNEQFF.

CDR3 DNA: TGCGCCAGCTCATTAGGACAGTTGTCCTACGAGCAGTACTTC. Translation gives CASSLGQLSYEQYF. This sequence joins TRBV10-1 and TRBJ2-7; TRBD1 is a possible D gene (6 bases). From germline, CDR1 is WNHNN and CDR2 SYGVQD (reference sequence). This CDR3 region has 14 residues. V was pared by 8 bases and J by 1 base, with 15 bases between.

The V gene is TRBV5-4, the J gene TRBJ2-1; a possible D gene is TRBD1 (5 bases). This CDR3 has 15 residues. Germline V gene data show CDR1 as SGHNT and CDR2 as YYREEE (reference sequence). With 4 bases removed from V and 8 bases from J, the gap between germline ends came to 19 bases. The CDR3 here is CASSQQWGPGYEQFF. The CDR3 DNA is TGTGCCAGCAGCCAGCAGTGGGGCCCCGGGTATGAGCAGTTCTTC.

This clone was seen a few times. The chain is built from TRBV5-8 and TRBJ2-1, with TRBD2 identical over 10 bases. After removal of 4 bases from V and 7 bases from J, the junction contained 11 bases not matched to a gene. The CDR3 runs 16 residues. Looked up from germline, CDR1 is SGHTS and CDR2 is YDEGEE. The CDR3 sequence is CASSSQRGGRGNEQFF. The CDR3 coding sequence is TGTGCCAGCAGCAGCCAGCGGGGGGGCCGAGGTAATGAGCAGTTCTTC. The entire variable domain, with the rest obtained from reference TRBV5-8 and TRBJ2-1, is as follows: EAGVTQSPTHLIKTRGQQATLRCSPISGHTSVYWYQQALGLGLQFLLWYDEGEERNRGNFPPRFSGRQFPNYSSELNVNALELEDSALYLCASSSQRGGRGNEQFFGPGTRLTVL.

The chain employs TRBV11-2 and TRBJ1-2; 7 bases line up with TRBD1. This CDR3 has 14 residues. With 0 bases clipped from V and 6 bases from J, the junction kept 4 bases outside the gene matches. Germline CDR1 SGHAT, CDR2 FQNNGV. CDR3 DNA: TGTGCCAGCAGCTTAGATAGGGACAGCCATGGCTACACCTTC. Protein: CASSLDRDSHGYTF.

The CDR3 sequence: CASSWTGGTNTEAFF. The CDR3 DNA is TGTGCCAGCAGCTGGACAGGGGGCACGAACACTGAAGCTTTCTTT. The gene calls are TRBV7-6 and TRBJ1-1; 11 bases are shared with TRBD1. CDR1 and CDR2 from the germline V gene are SGHVS and FNYEAQ. The length of the CDR3 is 15 residues. V shed 4 bases, J shed 1 base, and the junction held 2 bases outside the gene matches. The complete variable domain, with remaining parts taken from reference TRBV7-6 and TRBJ1-1, reads GAGVSQSPRYKVTKRGQDVALRCDPISGHVSLYWYRQALGQGPEFLTYFNYEAQQDKSGLPNDRFSAERPEGSISTLTIQRTEQRDSAMYRCASSWTGGTNTEAFFGQGTRLTVV.

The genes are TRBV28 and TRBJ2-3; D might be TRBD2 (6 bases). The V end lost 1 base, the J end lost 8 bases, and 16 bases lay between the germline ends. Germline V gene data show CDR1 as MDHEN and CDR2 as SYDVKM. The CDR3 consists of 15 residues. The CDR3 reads CASSLYGSREGTQYF. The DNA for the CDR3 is TGTGCCAGCAGTTTATACGGGAGTAGAGAGGGTACGCAGTATTTT.

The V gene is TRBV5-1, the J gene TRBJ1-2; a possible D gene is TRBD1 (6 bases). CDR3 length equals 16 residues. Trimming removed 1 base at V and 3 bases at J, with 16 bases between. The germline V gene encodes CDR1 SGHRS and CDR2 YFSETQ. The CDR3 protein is CASSLMGGALDYGYTF. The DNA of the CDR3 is TGCGCCAGCAGCTTGATGGGGGGGGCGCTGGACTATGGCTACACCTTC. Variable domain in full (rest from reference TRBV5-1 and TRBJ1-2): KAGVTQTPRYLIKTRGQQVTLSCSPISGHRSVSWYQQTPGQGLQFLFEYFSETQRNKGNFPGRFSGRQFSNSRSEMNVSTLELGDSALYLCASSLMGGALDYGYTFGSGTRLTVV.